The rows below give T cell receptor beta chains drawn from one sample of a study of shared clonotypes between healthy human individuals. Sequencing was performed with immunoSEQ multiplex PCR; in TCRdb, only in-frame clones are kept and a portion is missing. The sample has about 500,000 clones, around 77% seen once. Sequencing was done on a sample of PBMCs. The receptors stem from a middle-aged woman in good health. Some clones in this sample may be carry-over from other donors' samples. The conserved cysteine and the conserved F or W are not part of the CDR3 here. A D gene is named only where the DNA matches it firmly.

d_call	v_call	j_call	cdr3_aa
.	TRBV7-2	TRBJ2-7	ASSPDSRGYEQY
.	TRBV7-2	TRBJ2-2	ASSPHGGGNTGELF
TRBD2	TRBV29-1	TRBJ2-7	SASDLRGGEQY
TRBD2	TRBV10-3	TRBJ2-3	AISDSRGGRTDTQY
.	TRBV29-1	TRBJ2-1	SGGRDEQF
.	TRBV7-2	TRBJ2-1	ASSLDRLRGGGEQF
TRBD2	TRBV7-2	TRBJ2-3	ASSRGGRALDTQY
.	TRBV2	TRBJ2-7	ASSEAPPASAGSYEQY
.	TRBV2	TRBJ2-5	ASSELGELETQY
TRBD1	TRBV30	TRBJ2-3	AWSVPGTGGTDTQY
.	TRBV19	TRBJ1-5	ASSKALGSNQPQH
.	TRBV4-1	TRBJ1-3	ASRGDSGNTIY
.	TRBV5-1	TRBJ1-4	ASSLLGQDNEKLF
TRBD2	TRBV5-1	TRBJ2-7	ASSLNPSGAYEQY
.	TRBV27	TRBJ2-2	ASKGTLNTGELF
.	TRBV5-1	TRBJ1-4	ASTKQGRNEKLF
.	TRBV7-7	TRBJ2-5	ASSSLGGQETQY
.	TRBV6-1	TRBJ2-7	ASSARPEQY
.	TRBV7-2	TRBJ1-5	ASSLVGESNQPQH
.	TRBV6-6	TRBJ2-7	ASSLRNEQY
.	TRBV10-2	TRBJ2-5	ASSTSMETQY
TRBD2	TRBV10-3	TRBJ2-5	AISPGTSGNHKETQY